This is a list of T cell receptor beta chains from one sample in a study of blood T cell repertoires in COVID-19. The data were produced by immunoSEQ multiplex PCR, yet TCRdb's version contains in-frame clones alone and is incomplete. This sample has 300,000 or so clones, with approximately 89% found just once. Sequencing was done on a sample of PBMCs or T cells enriched from blood (not recorded which). These receptors were taken from a woman aged 45-60 years who had been exposed to COVID-19. Each CDR3 is given with its conserved first and last residue. Fields, in order: J gene, D gene, clone size, V gene, CDR3 DNA, CDR3 protein. A D gene is named only where the DNA matches it firmly. Expanded clones are given a class, and other clones once, few, many or no size at all.

TRBJ2-1 TRBD1 - TRBV6-4 TGTGCCAGCAGTACAGGGGGTAGCTCCTACAATGAGCAGTTCTTC CASSTGGSSYNEQFF
TRBJ1-2 - - TRBV28 TGTGCCAGCAGTCCTTCCGGCTATGGCTACACCTTC CASSPSGYGYTF
TRBJ2-5 TRBD1 - TRBV20-1 TGCAGTGCTAGTAAACAGGGGGCCCTACAAGAGACCCAGTACTTC CSASKQGALQETQYF
TRBJ1-2 - - TRBV19 TGTGCCAGTAGTATGGGAGAATTCTATGGCTACACCTTC CASSMGEFYGYTF
TRBJ1-2 - - TRBV5-1 TGCGCCAGCCGCTCGACGGACAGAGCTAACTATGGCTACACCTTC CASRSTDRANYGYTF
TRBJ1-6 TRBD1 - TRBV6-2/TRBV6-3 TGTGCCAGCAGTTGGGCAGGGGGAATTAGGCATAATTCACCCCTCCACTTT CASSWAGGIRHNSPLHF
TRBJ1-2 - once TRBV7-2 TGTGCCAGCAGCTTATTGTGGTCTATGCTGGCAGGAAATGGCTACACCTTC CASSLLWSMLAGNGYTF
TRBJ2-5 TRBD2 - TRBV5-1 TGCGCCAGCACAGGAATAGCGGGGGGGCGCTCAGAGACCCAGTACTTC CASTGIAGGRSETQYF
TRBJ1-1 - - TRBV30 TGTGCCTGGAGTGTCACACAGAACACTGAAGCTTTCTTT CAWSVTQNTEAFF
TRBJ2-7 TRBD1 - TRBV28 TGTGCCAGCAGTTCGGGACAGGGGCTCCACTACGAGCAGTACTTC CASSSGQGLHYEQYF
TRBJ2-5 TRBD1 - TRBV19 TGTGCCAGTAGCTCGACAGGGACGTCGGAGACCCAGTACTTC CASSSTGTSETQYF
TRBJ1-4 TRBD1 once TRBV4-1 TGCGCCAGCAGCCAAGAGGACAGGGGGCTAGAACTGTTTTTT CASSQEDRGLELFF
TRBJ2-2 TRBD2 - TRBV5-1 TGCGCCAGCAGCTTCAGCGGGGGACACACCGGGGAGCTGTTTTTT CASSFSGGHTGELFF
TRBJ1-2 - - TRBV10-3 TGTGCCATCAGTGTAGGGGGTAGGGGCTACACCTTC CAISVGGRGYTF
TRBJ2-2 - few TRBV2 TGTGCCAGCAGCCAGCAGAGGACCGGGGAGCTGTTTTTT CASSQQRTGELFF
TRBJ2-1 - - TRBV27 TGTGCCAGCCAGACGACGGGGTACAATGAGCAGTTCTTC CASQTTGYNEQFF
TRBJ2-1 TRBD2 - TRBV7-7 TGTGCTAGCAGCCCTAGCGGGGGGGCCTACAATGAGCAGTTCTTC CASSPSGGAYNEQFF
TRBJ2-7 - - TRBV7-9 TGTGCCAGCAGCTCAAGACAGGATAGGCAGTACTTC CASSSRQDRQYF
TRBJ2-3 TRBD2 - TRBV27 TGTGCCAGCAGTTTACGGGTGGCGGGGGGGCGGACAGATACGCAGTATTTT CASSLRVAGGRTDTQYF
TRBJ1-6 - - TRBV27 TGTGCCAGCAGTTTGGGCACCGTCTATAATTCACCCCTCCACTTT CASSLGTVYNSPLHF
TRBJ2-1 - - TRBV18 TGTGCCAGCTCACCTGGCCCCTCCTACAATGAGCAGTTCTTC CASSPGPSYNEQFF
TRBJ1-2 - - TRBV12-3/TRBV12-4 TGTGCCAGCAGTTTAAACCAGGGTTTGGGCTACACCTTC CASSLNQGLGYTF
TRBJ1-1 - - TRBV2 TGTGCCAGCATTCGACAGTACTCGACTGAAGCTTTCTTT CASIRQYSTEAFF
TRBJ2-4 TRBD1 few TRBV25-1 TGTGCCAGCAGTGACCGGGACAGCCTGGGAAACATTCAGTACTTC CASSDRDSLGNIQYF
TRBJ2-1 - - TRBV7-9 TGTGCCAGCAGCCTCATCCGGGACTCTGAGCAGTTCTTC CASSLIRDSEQFF
TRBJ2-5 - - TRBV5-1 TGCGCCAGCAGCTTGCGCGTATTACAAGAGACCCAGTACTTC CASSLRVLQETQYF
TRBJ1-4 TRBD1 - TRBV18 TGTGCCAGCTCACCACGGGGTTATGGACAGGGGTCTACTAATGAAAAACTGTTTTTT CASSPRGYGQGSTNEKLFF
TRBJ1-2 - - TRBV11-2 TGTGCCAGCAGCTTGGGGTTCGACAGTCTCCATGGCTACACCTTC CASSLGFDSLHGYTF
TRBJ1-1 - once TRBV29-1 TGCAGCGTTGTGGAGGGTGGGAACACTGAAGCTTTCTTT CSVVEGGNTEAFF
TRBJ2-3 TRBD2 - TRBV3-1/TRBV3-2 TGTGCCAGCAGCCCCCAGGGACTAGCGGGGGACACGCAGTATTTT CASSPQGLAGDTQYF
TRBJ2-7 - - TRBV5-5 TGTGCCAGCAGCTTGGCGCAGGGCCCCTACGAGCAGTACTTC CASSLAQGPYEQYF
TRBJ1-5 - - TRBV18 TGTGCCAGCTCACTCCAGGGGTACGGCAATCAGCCCCAGCATTTT CASSLQGYGNQPQHF
TRBJ1-5 - - TRBV12-3/TRBV12-4 TGTGCCAGCAGTCGAGGGATTGGTCAGCCCCAGCATTTT CASSRGIGQPQHF
TRBJ1-2 - - TRBV6-5 TGTGCCAGCAGTTACGGGACAAACCCTAACTATGGCTACACCTTC CASSYGTNPNYGYTF
TRBJ2-3 - - TRBV7-2 TGTGCCAGCAGCTGGGACTCTTCACAGGGGGGGACTAGCACAGATACGCAGTATTTT CASSWDSSQGGTSTDTQYF
TRBJ2-2 TRBD2 - TRBV5-1 TGCGCCAGCAGCTTGGGACTAGCGGGGGGCACCGGGGAGCTGTTTTTT CASSLGLAGGTGELFF
TRBJ1-1 TRBD1 - TRBV5-1 TGCGCCAGCAGCTGGGACAGGCCACTTGAAGCTTTCTTT CASSWDRPLEAFF
TRBJ2-7 - - TRBV29-1 TGCAGCGTTGCCGCAGACACCAACTACGAGCAGTACTTC CSVAADTNYEQYF
TRBJ1-6 - - TRBV28 TGTGCCAGCAAGGGGGACCGGGGCAGAAATTCACCCCTCCACTTT CASKGDRGRNSPLHF
TRBJ1-2 TRBD1 once TRBV28 TGTGCCAGCAGACAGACAGGGGCGGTTAACTATGGCTACACCTTC CASRQTGAVNYGYTF
TRBJ2-5 TRBD2 - TRBV5-1 TGCGCCAGCAGCTCACTTAGCGGGGGAATCCTTGGGGAGACCCAGTACTTC CASSSLSGGILGETQYF
TRBJ2-3 TRBD2 - TRBV5-4 TGTGCCAGCAGCTTGGGTCATCCTTATGGCGGGGGGGCAAAAGATACGCAGTATTTT CASSLGHPYGGGAKDTQYF
TRBJ1-6 - - TRBV5-6 TGTGCCAGCAGCTTGTGGGGGGGGCCACCCCTCCACTTT CASSLWGGPPLHF
TRBJ1-4 TRBD1 - TRBV5-5 TGTGCCAGCAGCCCGGGACAGCAGAGGGGCAACGAAAAACTGTTTTTT CASSPGQQRGNEKLFF